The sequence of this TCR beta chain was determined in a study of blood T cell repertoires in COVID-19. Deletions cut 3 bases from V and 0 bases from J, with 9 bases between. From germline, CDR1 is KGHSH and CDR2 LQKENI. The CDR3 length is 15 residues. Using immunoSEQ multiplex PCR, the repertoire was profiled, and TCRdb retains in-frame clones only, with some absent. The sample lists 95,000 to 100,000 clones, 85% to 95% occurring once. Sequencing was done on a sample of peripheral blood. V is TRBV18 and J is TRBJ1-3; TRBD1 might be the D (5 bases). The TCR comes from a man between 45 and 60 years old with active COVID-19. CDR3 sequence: CASSPGLSSGNTIYF. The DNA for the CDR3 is TGTGCCAGCTCACCGGGACTGAGCTCTGGAAACACCATATATTTT. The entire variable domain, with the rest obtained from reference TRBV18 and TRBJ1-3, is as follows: NAGVMQNPRHLVRRRGQEARLRCSPMKGHSHVYWYRQLPEEGLKFMVYLQKENIIDESGMPKERFSAEFPKEGPSILRIQQVVRGDSAAYFCASSPGLSSGNTIYFGEGSWLTVV.